The entry below gives a single TCR beta chain sequence along with its context. This sample is part of a study of T-cell memory formation after mild COVID-19. The overall study: Clusters were largely donor specific.

TCRdb called the 5' RACE reads again in MiXCR, with one record for every CDR3 protein. There are about 410,000 distinct CDR3 sequences in the sample; about a quarter occur only once, and less than 15% lies in the top ten. V was pared by 5 bases and J by 1 base, with 15 bases between. CDR1 is DFQATT, CDR2 SNEGSKA, per germline (reference sequence). This CDR3 has 14 residues. Sequenced input: PBMCs or a T cell subset sorted from them (not recorded which). The gene calls are TRBV20-1 and TRBJ2-7; possible D gene TRBD1, 6 bases. This clonotype originated in an adult woman who had mild COVID-19 (a few samples of this study predate the infection). Cell type and time point are not known. The CDR3 spells CSAHNRTASYEQYF. The CDR3 bases are TGCAGTGCTCACAATCGGACAGCTTCCTACGAGCAGTACTTC.